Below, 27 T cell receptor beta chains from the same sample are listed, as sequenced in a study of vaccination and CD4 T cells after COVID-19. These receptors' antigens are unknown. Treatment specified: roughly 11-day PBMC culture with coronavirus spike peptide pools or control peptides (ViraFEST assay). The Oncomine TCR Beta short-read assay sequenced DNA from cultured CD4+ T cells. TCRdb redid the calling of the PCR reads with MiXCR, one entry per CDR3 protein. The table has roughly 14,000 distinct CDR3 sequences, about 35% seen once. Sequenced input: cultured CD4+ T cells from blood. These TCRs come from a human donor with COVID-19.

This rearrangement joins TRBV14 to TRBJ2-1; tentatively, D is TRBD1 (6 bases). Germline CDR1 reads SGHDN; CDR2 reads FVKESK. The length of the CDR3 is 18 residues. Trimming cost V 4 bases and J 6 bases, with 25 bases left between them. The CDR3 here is CASSPRTGGITAGNEQFF. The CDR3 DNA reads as TGTGCCAGCAGCCCTCGAACTGGGGGCATCACCGCCGGCAATGAGCAGTTCTTC.

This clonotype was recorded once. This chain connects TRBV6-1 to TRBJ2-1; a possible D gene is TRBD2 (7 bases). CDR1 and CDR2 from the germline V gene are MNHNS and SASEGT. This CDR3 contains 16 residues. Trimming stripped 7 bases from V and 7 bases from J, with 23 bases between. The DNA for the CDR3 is TGTGCCAGCACCCGAAGGGGGACTACCGTTGGAAATGAGCAGTTCTTC. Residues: CASTRRGTTVGNEQFF.

The CDR3 region is CASSQSETQYF. The CDR3 region has the DNA TGCGCCAGCAGCCAATCGGAGACCCAGTACTTC. The genes are TRBV4-1 and TRBJ2-5, with unresolved D. This CDR3 is 11 amino acids long. Trimming cost V 2 bases and J 5 bases, with 3 bases left between them. Germline CDR1 is MGHRA and CDR2 is YSYEKL.

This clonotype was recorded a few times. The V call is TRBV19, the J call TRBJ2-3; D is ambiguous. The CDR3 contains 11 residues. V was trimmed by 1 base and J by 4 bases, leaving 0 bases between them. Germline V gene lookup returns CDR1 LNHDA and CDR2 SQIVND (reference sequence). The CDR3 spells CASSIADTQYF. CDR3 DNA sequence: TGTGCCAGTAGTATAGCAGATACGCAGTATTTT.

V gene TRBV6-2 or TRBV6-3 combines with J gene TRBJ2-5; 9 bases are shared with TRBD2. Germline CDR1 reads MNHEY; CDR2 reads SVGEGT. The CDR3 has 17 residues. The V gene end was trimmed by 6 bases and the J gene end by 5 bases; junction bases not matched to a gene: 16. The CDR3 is CASSPLGRVSGGETQYF. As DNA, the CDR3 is TGTGCCAGCAGCCCCCTAGGGAGGGTTAGCGGGGGTGAGACCCAGTACTTC.

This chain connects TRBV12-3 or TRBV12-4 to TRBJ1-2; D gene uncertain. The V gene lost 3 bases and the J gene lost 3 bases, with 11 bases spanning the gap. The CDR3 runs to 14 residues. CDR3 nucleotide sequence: TGTGCCAGCAGTTTCGACGGGAGGGACTATGGCTACACCTTC. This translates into CASSFDGRDYGYTF.

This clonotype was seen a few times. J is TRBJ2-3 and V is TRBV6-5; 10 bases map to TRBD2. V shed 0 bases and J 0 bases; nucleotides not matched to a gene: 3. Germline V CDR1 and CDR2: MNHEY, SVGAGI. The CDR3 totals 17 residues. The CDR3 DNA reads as TGTGCCAGCAGTTACTCGATACTAGCGGGGAGCACAGATACGCAGTATTTT. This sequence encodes CASSYSILAGSTDTQYF.

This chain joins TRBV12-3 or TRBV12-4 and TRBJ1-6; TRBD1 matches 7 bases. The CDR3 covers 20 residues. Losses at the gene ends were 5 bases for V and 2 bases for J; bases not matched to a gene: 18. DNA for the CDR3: TGTGCCAGCAGTCTTGAGACAACAGGGGCCCGAAGAACCTATAATTCACCCCTCCACTTT. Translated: CASSLETTGARRTYNSPLHF.

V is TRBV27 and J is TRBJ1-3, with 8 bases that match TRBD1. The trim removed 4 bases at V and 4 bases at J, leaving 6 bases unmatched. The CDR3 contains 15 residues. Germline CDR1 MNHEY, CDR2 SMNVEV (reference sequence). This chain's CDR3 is CASSSRQGIGNTIYF. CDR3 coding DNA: TGTGCCAGCAGTTCCCGACAGGGGATAGGAAACACCATATATTTT.

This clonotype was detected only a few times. The CDR3 loop is CASSYWFMDGKNIQYF. The CDR3 bases are TGTGCCAGCAGTTACTGGTTCATGGATGGCAAAAACATTCAGTACTTC. The chain recombines TRBV6-2 or TRBV6-3 with TRBJ2-4; D remains unclear. Germline V gene sequence: CDR1 MNHEY, CDR2 SVGEGT. Trimming shortened V by 1 base and J by 3 bases, and 13 bases separated the two germline ends. The CDR3 has 16 amino acids.

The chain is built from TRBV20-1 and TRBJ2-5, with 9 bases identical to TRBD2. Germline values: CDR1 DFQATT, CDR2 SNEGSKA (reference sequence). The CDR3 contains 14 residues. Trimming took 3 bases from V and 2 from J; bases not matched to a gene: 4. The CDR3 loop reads CSARISGGQETQYF. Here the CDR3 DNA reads TGCAGTGCTAGGATTAGCGGGGGACAAGAGACCCAGTACTTC.

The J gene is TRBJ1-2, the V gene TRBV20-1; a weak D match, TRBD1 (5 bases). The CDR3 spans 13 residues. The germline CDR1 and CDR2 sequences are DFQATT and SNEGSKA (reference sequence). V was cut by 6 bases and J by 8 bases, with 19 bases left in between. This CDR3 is CSALADSFEGYTF. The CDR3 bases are TGCAGTGCCCTAGCAGACAGCTTCGAAGGCTACACCTTC.

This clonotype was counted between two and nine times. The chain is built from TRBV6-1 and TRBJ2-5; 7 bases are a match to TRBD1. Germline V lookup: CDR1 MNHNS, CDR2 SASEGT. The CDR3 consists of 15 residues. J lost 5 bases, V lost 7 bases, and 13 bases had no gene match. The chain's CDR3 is CASMNGDLRGETQYF. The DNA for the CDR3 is TGTGCCAGCATGAATGGGGACCTCAGGGGGGAGACCCAGTACTTC.

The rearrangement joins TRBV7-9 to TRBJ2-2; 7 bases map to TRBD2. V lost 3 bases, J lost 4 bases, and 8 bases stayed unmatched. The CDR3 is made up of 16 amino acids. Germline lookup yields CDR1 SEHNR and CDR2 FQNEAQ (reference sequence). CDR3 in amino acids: CASSFPEGTITGELFF. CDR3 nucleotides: TGTGCCAGCAGCTTCCCAGAAGGGACTATCACCGGGGAGCTGTTTTTT.

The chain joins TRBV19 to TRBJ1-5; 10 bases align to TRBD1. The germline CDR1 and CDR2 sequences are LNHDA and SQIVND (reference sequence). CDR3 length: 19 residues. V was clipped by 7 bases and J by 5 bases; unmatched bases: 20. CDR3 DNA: TGTGCCAGTAATGGATACCGGGACAGGGGACGTACAAGTGATCAGCCCCAGCATTTT. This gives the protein CASNGYRDRGRTSDQPQHF.

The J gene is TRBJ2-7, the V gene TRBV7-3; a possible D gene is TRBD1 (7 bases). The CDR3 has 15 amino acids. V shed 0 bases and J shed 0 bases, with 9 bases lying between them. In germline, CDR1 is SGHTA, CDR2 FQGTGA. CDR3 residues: CASSLTRGASYEQYF. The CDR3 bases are TGTGCCAGCAGCTTAACCAGGGGGGCCTCCTACGAGCAGTACTTC.

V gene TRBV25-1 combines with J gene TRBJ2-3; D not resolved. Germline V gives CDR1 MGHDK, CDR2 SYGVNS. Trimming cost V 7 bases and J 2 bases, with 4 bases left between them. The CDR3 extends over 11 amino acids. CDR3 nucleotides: TGTGCCAGCACCAACACAGATACGCAGTATTTT. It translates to CASTNTDTQYF.

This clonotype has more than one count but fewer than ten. The CDR3 bases are TGCAGTGCTACTGGGACTTTATGGGGCACTGAAGCTTTCTTT. Amino acids: CSATGTLWGTEAFF. This sequence joins TRBV20-1 and TRBJ1-1; the D gene is possibly TRBD1 (5 bases). V was clipped by 4 bases and J by 4 bases, with 16 bases between them. CDR1 and CDR2 (germline): DFQATT, SNEGSKA (reference sequence). The CDR3 length is 14 residues.

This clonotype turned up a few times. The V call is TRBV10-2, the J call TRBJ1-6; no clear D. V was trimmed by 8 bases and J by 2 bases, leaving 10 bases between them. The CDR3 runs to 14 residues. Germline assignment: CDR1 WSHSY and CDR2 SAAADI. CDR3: CASREWTYNSPLHF. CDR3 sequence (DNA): TGCGCCAGCCGGGAATGGACCTATAATTCACCCCTCCACTTT.

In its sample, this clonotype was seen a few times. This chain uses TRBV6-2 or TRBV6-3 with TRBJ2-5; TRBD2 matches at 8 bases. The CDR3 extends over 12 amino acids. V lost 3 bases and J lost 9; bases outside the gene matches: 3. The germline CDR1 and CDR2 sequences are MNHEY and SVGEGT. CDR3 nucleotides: TGTGCCAGCAGTTATGGGCGGGAGGCCCAGTACTTC. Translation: CASSYGREAQYF.

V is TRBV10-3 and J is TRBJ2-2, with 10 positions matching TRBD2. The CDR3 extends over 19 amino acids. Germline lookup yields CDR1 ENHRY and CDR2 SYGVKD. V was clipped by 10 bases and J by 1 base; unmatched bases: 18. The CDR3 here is CATNSRAGGLEGNTGELFF. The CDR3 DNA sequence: TGTGCCACGAATTCAAGAGCGGGGGGGCTCGAAGGGAACACCGGGGAGCTGTTTTTT.

DNA of the CDR3: TGTGCCAGCAGTTTTAAGGCAGGGGGGGGGACCGGGGAGCTGTTTTTT. The encoded protein is CASSFKAGGGTGELFF. V and J are TRBV12-3 or TRBV12-4 and TRBJ2-2; perhaps D is TRBD1 or TRBD2 (7 bases each). V was shortened by 3 bases and J by 5 bases, with 16 bases between the two germline ends. The CDR3 spans 16 residues.

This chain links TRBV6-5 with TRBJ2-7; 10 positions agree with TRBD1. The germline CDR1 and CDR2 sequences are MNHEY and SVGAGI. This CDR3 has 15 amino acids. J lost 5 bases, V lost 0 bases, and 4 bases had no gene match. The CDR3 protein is CASSYSRTGGDEQYF. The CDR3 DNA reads TGTGCCAGCAGTTACTCCAGGACAGGGGGTGACGAGCAGTACTTC.

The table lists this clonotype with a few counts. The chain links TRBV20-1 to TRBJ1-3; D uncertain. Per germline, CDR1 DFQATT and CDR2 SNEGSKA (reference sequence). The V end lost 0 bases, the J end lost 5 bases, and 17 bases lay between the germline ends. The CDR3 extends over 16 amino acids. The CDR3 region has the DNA TGCAGTGCTAGAGATAGAAGGGCAGGTGGTCGAAACACCATATATTTT. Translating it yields CSARDRRAGGRNTIYF.

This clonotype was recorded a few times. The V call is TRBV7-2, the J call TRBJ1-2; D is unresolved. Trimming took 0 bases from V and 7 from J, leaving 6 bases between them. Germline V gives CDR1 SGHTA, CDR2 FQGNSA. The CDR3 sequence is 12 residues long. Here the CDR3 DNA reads TGTGCCAGCAGCTTAGCACGTGCTGGCTACACCTTC. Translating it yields CASSLARAGYTF.

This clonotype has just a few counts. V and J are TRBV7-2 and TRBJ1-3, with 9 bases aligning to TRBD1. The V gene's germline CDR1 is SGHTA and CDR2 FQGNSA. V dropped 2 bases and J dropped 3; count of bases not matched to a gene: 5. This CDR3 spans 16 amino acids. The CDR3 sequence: CASSLKGTGNGNTIYF. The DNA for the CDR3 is TGTGCCAGCAGCTTAAAAGGGACAGGGAATGGAAACACCATATATTTT.

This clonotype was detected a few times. Written as DNA, the CDR3 is TGTGCCTGGAATAGGGATAATTCACCCCTCCACTTT. It encodes CAWNRDNSPLHF. The rearrangement joins TRBV30 to TRBJ1-6; D not resolved. The CDR3 loop spans 12 amino acids. V was cut by 4 bases and J by 5 bases, with 6 bases left in between. CDR1 is GTSNPN, CDR2 SVGIG, per germline (reference sequence).